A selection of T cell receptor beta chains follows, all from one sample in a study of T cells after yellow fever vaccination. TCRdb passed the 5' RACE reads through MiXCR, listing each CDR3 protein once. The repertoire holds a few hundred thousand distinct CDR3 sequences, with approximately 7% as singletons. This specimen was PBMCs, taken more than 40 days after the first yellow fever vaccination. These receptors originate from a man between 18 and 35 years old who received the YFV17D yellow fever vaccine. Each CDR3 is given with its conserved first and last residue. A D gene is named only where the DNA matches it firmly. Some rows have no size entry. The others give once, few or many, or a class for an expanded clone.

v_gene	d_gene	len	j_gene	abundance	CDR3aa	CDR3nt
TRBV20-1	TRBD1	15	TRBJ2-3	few	CSAAPGQGATDTQYF	TGCAGTGCAGCCCCGGGACAGGGGGCAACAGATACGCAGTATTTT
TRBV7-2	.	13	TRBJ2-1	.	CASIKGTGGEQFF	TGTGCCAGCATCAAGGGGACCGGCGGTGAGCAGTTCTTC
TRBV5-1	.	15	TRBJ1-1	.	CASSLGQAETTEAFF	TGCGCCAGCAGCTTGGGACAGGCCGAAACTACTGAAGCTTTCTTT
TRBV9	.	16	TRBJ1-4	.	CASSAPRGLANEKLFF	TGTGCCAGCAGCGCCCCCCGGGGCTTAGCTAATGAAAAACTGTTTTTT
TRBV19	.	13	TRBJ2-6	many	CASTISGANVLTF	TGTGCCAGTACCATCTCTGGGGCCAACGTCCTGACTTTC
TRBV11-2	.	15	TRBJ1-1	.	CASSLEGLVLTEAFF	TGTGCCAGCAGCTTAGAAGGGTTGGTACTCACTGAAGCTTTCTTT
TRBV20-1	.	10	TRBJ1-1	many	CSAQPGWTFF	TGCAGTGCCCAACCGGGGTGGACTTTCTTT
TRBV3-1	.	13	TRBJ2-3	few	CASSQTRTDTQYF	TGTGCCAGCAGCCAAACCCGCACAGATACGCAGTATTTT
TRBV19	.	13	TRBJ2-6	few	CARQASGANVLTF	TGTGCCAGACAGGCCTCTGGGGCCAACGTCCTGACTTTC
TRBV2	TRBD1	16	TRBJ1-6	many	CASRDRASSYNSPLHF	TGTGCCAGCAGGGACAGGGCCAGCTCCTATAATTCACCCCTCCACTTT
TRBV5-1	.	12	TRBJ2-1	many	CASSLDRYEQFF	TGCGCCAGCAGCTTGGATCGGTATGAGCAGTTCTTC
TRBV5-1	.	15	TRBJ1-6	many	CASSPQGLGQSPLHF	TGCGCCAGCAGCCCACAGGGCCTGGGACAATCACCCCTCCACTTT
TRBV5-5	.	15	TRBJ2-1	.	CASSSVGDSYNEQFF	TGTGCCAGCAGCTCGGTCGGAGACTCCTACAATGAGCAGTTCTTC
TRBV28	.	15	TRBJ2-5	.	CASSPGAIGRETQYF	TGTGCCAGCAGTCCGGGAGCAATCGGGCGAGAGACCCAGTACTTC
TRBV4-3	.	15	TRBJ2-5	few	CASSQEFRIQETQYF	TGCGCCAGCAGCCAAGAGTTCAGGATCCAAGAGACCCAGTACTTC
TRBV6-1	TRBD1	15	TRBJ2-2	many	CASSSKYRGTGELFF	TGTGCCAGCAGTAGCAAGTACAGGGGAACCGGGGAGCTGTTTTTT
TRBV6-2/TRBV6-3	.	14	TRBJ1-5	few	CASSQQTQVQPQHF	TGTGCCAGCAGTCAACAAACACAGGTTCAGCCCCAGCATTTT
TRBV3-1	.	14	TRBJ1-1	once	CASSQDWVNTEAFF	TGTGCCAGCAGCCAAGATTGGGTTAACACTGAAGCTTTCTTT
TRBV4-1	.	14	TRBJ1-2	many	CASSLQDSNYGYTF	TGCGCCAGCAGCCTCCAGGACAGCAACTATGGCTACACCTTC
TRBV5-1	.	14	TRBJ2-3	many	CASSTGVSTDTQYF	TGCGCCAGCAGCACGGGGGTTAGCACAGATACGCAGTATTTT
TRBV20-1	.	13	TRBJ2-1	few	CSASLQSYNEQFF	TGCAGTGCTAGCTTACAATCCTACAATGAGCAGTTCTTC
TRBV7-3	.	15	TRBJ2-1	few	CASSSSGIGDNEQFF	TGTGCCAGCAGCTCTTCAGGCATCGGGGACAATGAGCAGTTCTTC
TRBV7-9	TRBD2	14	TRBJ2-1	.	CASSYQRGGNEQFF	TGTGCCAGCAGCTACCAGCGGGGGGGGAATGAGCAGTTCTTC
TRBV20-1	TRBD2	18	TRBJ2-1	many	CSAVSGTSESASYNEQFF	TGCAGTGCCGTTAGTGGGACTAGCGAGTCCGCGTCCTACAATGAGCAGTTCTTC
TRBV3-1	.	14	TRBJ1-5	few	CASSLPGRNQPQHF	TGTGCCAGCAGCCTCCCGGGCAGAAATCAGCCCCAGCATTTT
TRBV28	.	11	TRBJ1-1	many	CASSVSTEAFF	TGTGCCAGCAGTGTTAGCACTGAAGCTTTCTTT
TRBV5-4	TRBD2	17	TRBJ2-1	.	CASSQGLLAGGLNEQFF	TGTGCCAGCAGCCAGGGGCTGCTAGCGGGGGGGCTTAATGAGCAGTTCTTC
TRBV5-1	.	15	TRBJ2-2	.	CASSFGPPNTGELFF	TGCGCCAGCAGCTTTGGGCCCCCTAACACCGGGGAGCTGTTTTTT
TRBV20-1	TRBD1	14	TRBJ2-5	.	CSAERQGAGETQYF	TGCAGTGCTGAACGGCAGGGGGCTGGGGAGACCCAGTACTTC
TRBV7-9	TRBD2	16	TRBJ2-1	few	CASSSSTSGGANEQFF	TGTGCCAGCAGCTCCTCGACTAGCGGGGGGGCTAATGAGCAGTTCTTC
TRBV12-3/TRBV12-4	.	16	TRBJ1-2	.	CASSPHRGTPNYGYTF	TGTGCCAGCAGCCCTCATCGCGGGACACCCAACTATGGCTACACCTTC
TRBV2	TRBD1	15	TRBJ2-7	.	CASSPQGRSYGEQYF	TGTGCCAGCAGTCCACAGGGGAGATCCTACGGGGAGCAGTACTTC
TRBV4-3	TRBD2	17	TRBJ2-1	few	CASSQDSSGTSYNEQFF	TGCGCCAGCAGCCAAGATTCCAGCGGGACGTCCTACAATGAGCAGTTCTTC
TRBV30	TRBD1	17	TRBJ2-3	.	CAWSSVGTGWSTDTQYF	TGTGCCTGGAGTTCAGTGGGGACAGGTTGGAGCACAGATACGCAGTATTTT
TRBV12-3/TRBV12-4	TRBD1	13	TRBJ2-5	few	CASRGQGQETQYF	TGTGCCAGCAGGGGACAGGGACAAGAGACCCAGTACTTC
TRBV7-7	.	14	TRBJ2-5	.	CASSLTPLGETQYF	TGTGCTAGCAGCTTAACACCCTTAGGAGAGACCCAGTACTTC
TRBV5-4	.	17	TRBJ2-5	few	CASSLMGQHLTQETQYF	TGTGCCAGCAGCTTGATGGGACAACATCTTACTCAAGAGACCCAGTACTTC
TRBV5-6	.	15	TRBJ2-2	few	CASSFGPARIGELFF	TGTGCCAGCAGCTTTGGCCCCGCAAGGATCGGGGAGCTGTTTTTT
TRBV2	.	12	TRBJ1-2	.	CASSEANYGYTF	TGTGCCAGCTCTGAAGCTAACTATGGCTACACCTTC
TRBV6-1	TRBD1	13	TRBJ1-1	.	CAGGGQMNTEAFF	TGTGCCGGAGGGGGACAGATGAACACTGAAGCTTTCTTT
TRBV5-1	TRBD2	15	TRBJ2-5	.	CASSGQASGVETQYF	TGCGCCAGCAGTGGGCAGGCTAGCGGGGTCGAGACCCAGTACTTC
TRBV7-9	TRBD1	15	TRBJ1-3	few	CASRSSGGRGNTIYF	TGTGCCAGCAGATCCTCAGGGGGCCGGGGAAACACCATATATTTT
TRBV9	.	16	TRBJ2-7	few	CASSVGTQGNPHEQYF	TGTGCCAGCAGCGTAGGAACGCAGGGGAACCCCCACGAGCAGTACTTC
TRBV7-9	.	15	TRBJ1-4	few	CASSPSPGAPEKLFF	TGTGCCAGCAGCCCGTCCCCGGGGGCGCCTGAAAAACTGTTTTTT
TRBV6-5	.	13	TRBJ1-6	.	CASSLVQNSPLHF	TGTGCCAGCAGTTTAGTCCAGAATTCACCCCTCCACTTT
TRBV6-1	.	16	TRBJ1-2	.	CASSQSWDGTGYGYTF	TGTGCCAGCAGTCAAAGCTGGGACGGCACCGGGTATGGCTACACCTTC